This is a list of T cell receptor beta chains from one sample in a study of cytomegalovirus exposure and HLA in healthy donors. Profiling relied on immunoSEQ multiplex PCR, and the TCRdb table lists in-frame clones only, not all of them. The sample lists around 150,000 clones; around 83% were seen once. Sample: PBMCs. Source of these receptors: a man aged 40-55 years in good health and CMV-seropositive. CDR3s include the opening cysteine and the closing phenylalanine or tryptophan. D genes are given only for firm matches. A clone size is listed for some rows: how often the clone was seen (once, few, many), or a class if it is expanded.

j_gene	abundance	d_gene	v_gene	CDR3aa	CDR3nt
TRBJ2-7	NA	NA	TRBV7-2	CASSVQVPVAQVSYEQYF	TGTGCCAGCAGCGTACAGGTACCGGTCGCTCAAGTTTCCTACGAGCAGTACTTC
TRBJ2-2	NA	NA	TRBV27	CASSHRGLYTGELFF	TGTGCCAGCAGTCACCGAGGACTGTACACCGGGGAGCTGTTTTTT
TRBJ1-4	NA	NA	TRBV6-5	CASSSPATNEKLFF	TGTGCCAGCAGTTCTCCAGCAACTAATGAAAAACTGTTTTTT
TRBJ1-2	NA	NA	TRBV9	CASSLGWGDGYTF	TGTGCCAGCAGCTTAGGCTGGGGGGATGGCTACACCTTC
TRBJ1-1	NA	NA	TRBV25-1	CASLGTGSTEAFF	TGTGCCAGTCTCGGAACAGGGAGTACTGAAGCTTTCTTT
TRBJ2-7	NA	NA	TRBV6-6	CASSRGTSVEEQYF	TGTGCCAGCAGCCGCGGGACTTCGGTCGAAGAGCAGTACTTC
TRBJ1-4	NA	TRBD1	TRBV25-1	CASSEWGQGWEKLFF	TGTGCCAGCAGTGAATGGGGACAGGGTTGGGAAAAACTGTTTTTT
TRBJ2-2	NA	TRBD2	TRBV5-1	CASSQGLAPPGELFF	TGCGCCAGCAGCCAAGGACTAGCGCCGCCCGGGGAGCTGTTTTTT
TRBJ1-1	NA	NA	TRBV27	CASRIQANTEAFF	TGTGCCAGCAGGATACAGGCGAACACTGAAGCTTTCTTT
TRBJ2-3	NA	NA	TRBV27	CASSFWGNEDTQYF	TGTGCCAGCAGTTTTTGGGGCAACGAGGATACGCAGTATTTT
TRBJ1-1	NA	NA	TRBV5-1	CASSSGQKPPLNTEAFF	TGCGCCAGCAGCAGTGGACAGAAACCCCCCTTGAACACTGAAGCTTTCTTT
TRBJ1-2	NA	TRBD1	TRBV9	CASRDPQGENYGYTF	TGTGCCAGCAGGGATCCGCAGGGGGAGAACTATGGCTACACCTTC
TRBJ1-1	NA	TRBD1	TRBV30	CAWTWDRVTEAFF	TGTGCCTGGACCTGGGACAGGGTGACTGAAGCTTTCTTT
TRBJ1-3	NA	NA	TRBV7-9	CASSSRGGNTIYF	TGTGCCAGCAGCTCCCGGGGGGGAAACACCATATATTTT
TRBJ2-7	NA	TRBD2	TRBV19	CASSPGLATDFYEQYF	TGTGCCAGTAGTCCGGGACTAGCGACGGATTTCTACGAGCAGTACTTC
TRBJ2-3	NA	TRBD2	TRBV7-9	CASGTSGVYTDTQYF	TGTGCCAGCGGAACTAGCGGAGTATACACAGATACGCAGTATTTT
TRBJ1-1	NA	NA	TRBV6-6	CASYLSGEAFF	TGTGCCAGCTACTTGAGTGGTGAAGCTTTCTTT
TRBJ1-6	NA	NA	TRBV27	CASSITGYYSPLHF	TGTGCCAGCAGCATTACAGGGTATTATTCACCCCTCCACTTT
TRBJ1-3	NA	NA	TRBV9	CASSKIPGENTIYF	TGTGCCAGCAGTAAAATTCCGGGGGAAAACACCATATATTTT
TRBJ1-2	NA	NA	TRBV2	CASSGSITVFDGYTF	TGTGCCAGCAGTGGATCCATTACGGTCTTTGATGGCTACACCTTC
TRBJ1-5	once	NA	TRBV11-2	CASSFKNTVYQPQHF	TGTGCCAGCAGCTTTAAGAATACAGTTTATCAGCCCCAGCATTTT
TRBJ2-3	NA	NA	TRBV9	CASTPSTDTQYF	TGTGCCAGCACCCCTAGCACAGATACGCAGTATTTT
TRBJ1-5	NA	NA	TRBV19	CASSIPNNQPQHF	TGTGCCAGTAGTATACCTAACAATCAGCCCCAGCATTTT
TRBJ1-2	NA	NA	TRBV7-9	CASPTPGTF	TGTGCCAGCCCAACCCCGGGGACCTTC
TRBJ2-1	NA	NA	TRBV15	CATSRERGSYNEQFF	TGTGCCACCAGCAGAGAGCGAGGTTCCTACAATGAGCAGTTCTTC
TRBJ2-3	once	TRBD2	TRBV7-3	CASSSPGLAKLSTDTQYF	TGTGCCAGCAGCTCTCCGGGACTAGCGAAACTCAGCACAGATACGCAGTATTTT
TRBJ1-6	few	TRBD1	TRBV5-5	CASSARDRVYSPLHF	TGTGCCAGCAGCGCCCGGGACAGGGTTTATTCACCCCTCCACTTT
TRBJ1-1	NA	TRBD1	TRBV5-1	CASSWGWDREGFF	TGCGCCAGCAGCTGGGGCTGGGACAGGGAAGGTTTCTTT
TRBJ1-2	NA	TRBD1	TRBV4-1	CASSQDPTGNYGYTF	TGCGCCAGCAGCCAAGATCCGACAGGGAACTATGGCTACACCTTC
TRBJ1-4	medium-sized	TRBD1	TRBV7-6	CASSLATGTDPTNEKLFF	TGTGCCAGCAGCTTAGCGACCGGGACAGATCCAACTAATGAAAAACTGTTTTTT
TRBJ1-2	NA	NA	TRBV19	CATRGQLRNYGYTF	TGTGCCACCCGAGGGCAGCTAAGGAACTATGGCTACACCTTC
TRBJ2-1	NA	NA	TRBV6-5	CASSSGDRSYNEQFF	TGTGCCAGCAGTTCAGGGGACCGCTCCTACAATGAGCAGTTCTTC
TRBJ2-2	NA	TRBD1	TRBV29-1	CSVAGQGAIGTGELFF	TGCAGCGTTGCCGGACAGGGGGCGATCGGGACCGGGGAGCTGTTTTTT
TRBJ2-7	NA	TRBD2	TRBV6-1	CASGEGVSYEQYF	TGTGCCAGCGGGGAGGGCGTCTCCTACGAGCAGTACTTC
TRBJ2-1	few	NA	TRBV9	CASSVGLAAGSEQFF	TGTGCCAGCAGCGTAGGCTTAGCGGCGGGGTCTGAGCAGTTCTTC
TRBJ1-3	NA	NA	TRBV30	CAWKGADSSGNTIYF	TGTGCCTGGAAAGGGGCAGATTCCTCTGGAAACACCATATATTTT
TRBJ2-1	NA	TRBD2	TRBV7-8	CASSFLAGGVLYNEQFF	TGTGCCAGCAGTTTCCTAGCGGGAGGGGTGTTATACAATGAGCAGTTCTTC
TRBJ1-5	NA	NA	TRBV10-1	CASSADSNQPQHF	TGCGCCAGCAGTGCAGATAGCAATCAGCCCCAGCATTTT
TRBJ2-1	NA	TRBD2	TRBV27	CASTGGGIGDEQFF	TGTGCCAGCACGGGGGGAGGGATCGGGGATGAGCAGTTCTTC
TRBJ1-3	NA	TRBD1	TRBV7-2	CASSFGTAGNTIYF	TGTGCCAGCAGCTTTGGGACAGCCGGAAACACCATATATTTT